This entry concerns a single T cell receptor beta chain. Its antigen remains unknown. These data come from a study of shared clonotypes between healthy human individuals. Looking at the study overall: Samples came from two female and a few male donors aged 18 to 49. Study conclusions and caveats: Richness estimates generally favored naive over memory subsets. Some naive CD4 clonotypes, 4.5% to 5.5%, turned up in common across a few donors.

The input for sorted-subset replicate PCRs was about 210 ng DNA, tens of thousands of T cell genomes. Sequencing used immunoSEQ multiplex PCR; TCRdb keeps in-frame clones, though not all of them. The sample lists 800,000 to 1,200,000 clones, 75% to 85% occurring once. This CDR3 has 16 amino acids. V lost 9 bases and J lost 0, with 20 bases in between. The germline V gene has CDR1 MDHEN and CDR2 SYDVKM. This chain uses TRBV28 with TRBJ1-2, with D possibly being TRBD1 (6 bases). Sample: memory CD4+ T cells from PBMCs. Subset given: CD45RA-negative fraction. The origin of this receptor is a man between 18 and 35 years old in good health. Some clones in this sample may be carry-over from other donors' samples. CDR3 DNA sequence: TGTGCCAGGATTCCCATTAGACAGGCGACTAACTATGGCTACACCTTC. Its translation is CARIPIRQATNYGYTF.